This T cell receptor beta chain was found in a study of control samples from healthy donors and cancer patients. The repertoire was sequenced with immunoSEQ multiplex PCR; TCRdb's copy has only in-frame clones and lacks some. The table shows some 23,000 clones, with around 85% occurring only once. V dropped 2 bases and J dropped 0 bases, with 11 bases sitting between them. CDR3 length: 15 amino acids. Germline CDR1 reads MNHNY; CDR2 reads SVGAGI (reference sequence). Material for sequencing was PBMCs. The chain combines TRBV6-6 with TRBJ2-7; D may be TRBD1 (6 bases). This TCR derives from a man aged 55 to 69 with head and neck cancer. The CDR3 reads CASSYEGEASYEQYF. The CDR3 DNA reads TGTGCCAGCAGTTACGAGGGGGAAGCCTCCTACGAGCAGTACTTC.